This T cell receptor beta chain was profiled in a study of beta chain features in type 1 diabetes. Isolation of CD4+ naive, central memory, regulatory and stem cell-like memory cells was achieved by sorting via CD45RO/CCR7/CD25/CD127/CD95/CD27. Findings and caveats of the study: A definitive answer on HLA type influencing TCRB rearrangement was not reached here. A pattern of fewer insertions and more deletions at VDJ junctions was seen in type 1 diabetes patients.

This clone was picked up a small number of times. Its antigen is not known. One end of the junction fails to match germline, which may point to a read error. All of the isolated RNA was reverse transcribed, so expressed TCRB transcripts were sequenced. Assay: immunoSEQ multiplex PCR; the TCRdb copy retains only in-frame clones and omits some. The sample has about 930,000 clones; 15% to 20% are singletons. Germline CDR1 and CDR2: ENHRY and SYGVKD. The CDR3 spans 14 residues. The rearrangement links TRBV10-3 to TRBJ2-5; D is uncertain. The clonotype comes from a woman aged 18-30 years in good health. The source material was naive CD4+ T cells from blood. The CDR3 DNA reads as TGTGCCAGCAGTTACTCAGCTTACCAAGAGACCCAGTACTTC. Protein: CASSYSAYQETQYF.